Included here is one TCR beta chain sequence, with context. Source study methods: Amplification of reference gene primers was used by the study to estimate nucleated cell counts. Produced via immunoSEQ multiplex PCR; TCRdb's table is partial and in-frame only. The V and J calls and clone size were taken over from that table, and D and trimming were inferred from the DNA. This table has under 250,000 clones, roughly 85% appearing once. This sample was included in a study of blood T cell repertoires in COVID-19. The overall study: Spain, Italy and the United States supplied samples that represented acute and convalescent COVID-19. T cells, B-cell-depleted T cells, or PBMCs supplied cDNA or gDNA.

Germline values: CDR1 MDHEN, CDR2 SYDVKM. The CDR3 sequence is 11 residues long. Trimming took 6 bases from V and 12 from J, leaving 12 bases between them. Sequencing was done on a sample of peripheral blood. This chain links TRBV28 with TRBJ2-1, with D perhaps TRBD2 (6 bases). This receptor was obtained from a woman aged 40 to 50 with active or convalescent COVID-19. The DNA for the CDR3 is TGTGCCAGCAGCGAAGCGCGGGGGCAGTTCTTC. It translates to CASSEARGQFF.